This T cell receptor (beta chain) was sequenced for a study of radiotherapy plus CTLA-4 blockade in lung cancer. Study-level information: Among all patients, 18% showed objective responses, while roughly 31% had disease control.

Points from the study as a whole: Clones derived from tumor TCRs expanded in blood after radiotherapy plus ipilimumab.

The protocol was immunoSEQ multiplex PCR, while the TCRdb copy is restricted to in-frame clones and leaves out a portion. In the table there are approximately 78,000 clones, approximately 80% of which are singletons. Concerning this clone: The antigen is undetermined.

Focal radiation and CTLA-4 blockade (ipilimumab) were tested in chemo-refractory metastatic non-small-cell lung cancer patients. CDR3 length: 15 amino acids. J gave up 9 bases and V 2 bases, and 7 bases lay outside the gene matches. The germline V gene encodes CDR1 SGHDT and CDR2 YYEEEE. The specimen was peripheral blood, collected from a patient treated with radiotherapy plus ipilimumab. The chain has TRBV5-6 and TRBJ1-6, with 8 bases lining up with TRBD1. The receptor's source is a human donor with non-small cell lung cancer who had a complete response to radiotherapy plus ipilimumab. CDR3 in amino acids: CASSFRGPFSSPLHF. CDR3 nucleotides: TGTGCCAGCAGCTTCAGGGGGCCATTTAGTTCACCCCTCCACTTT.